Below, 7 T cell receptor beta chains from the same sample are listed, as sequenced in a study of blood T cells in healthy people across ages. For the second PCR, which ran for roughly 7 to 11 cycles, a sample-barcoded 5' primer and a J-beta primer mix were used. Each CDR3 protein is one row after TCRdb ran MiXCR on the 5' RACE reads. Of under 2 million distinct CDR3 sequences in the sample, around 36% were seen once. Specimen: blood. Every receptor here comes from a woman aged 30 to 39 in good health.

This clonotype was seen a few times. This sequence joins TRBV29-1 and TRBJ2-1; 7 bases line up with TRBD1. J lost 9 bases, V lost 7 bases, and 12 bases had no gene match. Germline V gives CDR1 SQVTM, CDR2 ANQGSEA. The CDR3 runs 13 residues. The CDR3 region is CSATNGQVTEQFF. The DNA for the CDR3 is TGCAGCGCAACCAACGGACAGGTAACTGAGCAGTTCTTC.

As regards this clonotype: One end of the junction varies from germline; a read error may be responsible. The CDR3 protein is CASSLKGQGSPLHF. CDR3 DNA: TGCGCCAGCAGCTTAAAGGGACAGGGTTCACCCCTCCACTTT. The chain is built from TRBV7-3 and TRBJ1-6; 9 nucleotides align to TRBD1. The CDR3 spans 14 residues. The germline gives CDR1 SGHTA, CDR2 FQGTGA. Based on the CDR3 plus reference TRBV7-3 and TRBJ1-6, the full variable domain is GAGVSQTPSNKVTEKGKYVELRCDPISGHTALYWYRQSLGQGPEFLIYFQGTGAADDSGLPNDRFFAVRPEGSVSTLKIQRTERGDSAVYLCASSLKGQGSPLHFGNGTRLTVT.

This clonotype was observed a single time. The gene calls are TRBV29-1 and TRBJ2-2; TRBD1 agrees at 10 bases. Germline V CDR1 and CDR2: SQVTM, ANQGSEA. CDR3 length: 14 residues. V was clipped by 6 bases and J by 7 bases; unmatched bases: 8. The CDR3 nucleotides are TGCAGCGTGCCGGGACAGGGGTCTTTCGGGGAGCTGTTTTTT. It is translated as CSVPGQGSFGELFF.

This clonotype was picked up a small number of times. This sequence joins TRBV4-2 and TRBJ1-1; D unclear. The CDR3 totals 13 residues. V was shortened by 0 bases and J by 7 bases, with 9 bases between the two germline ends. CDR1 and CDR2 (germline): LGHNA, YNFKEQ. As DNA, the CDR3 is TGTGCCAGCAGCCAAGATCTAGGAGTTGAAGCTTTCTTT. This sequence encodes CASSQDLGVEAFF.

V usage is TRBV7-9 and J usage is TRBJ2-7, with 7 bases matching TRBD1. Trimming removed 2 bases from V and 0 bases from J; junction bases left unmatched: 4. The CDR3 contains 15 residues. Germline-derived CDR1 and CDR2 are SEHNR and FQNEAQ (reference sequence). The CDR3 coding sequence is TGTGCCAGCAGCTTAAATGGACAGGTCTCCTACGAGCAGTACTTC. It translates to CASSLNGQVSYEQYF.

The chain couples TRBV18 to TRBJ2-7, with TRBD2 identical over 12 bases. The V gene end was trimmed by 3 bases and the J gene end by 2 bases; junction bases not matched to a gene: 5. This CDR3 contains 16 residues. Germline-derived CDR1 and CDR2 are KGHSH and LQKENI. In nucleotides, the CDR3 is TGTGCCAGCTCACCTCTAGCGGGAGGGGCAACCTACGAGCAGTACTTC. Translating it yields CASSPLAGGATYEQYF.

The chain combines TRBV6-5 with TRBJ2-1; D remains unclear. This CDR3 spans 15 amino acids. Germline V gene data show CDR1 as MNHEY and CDR2 as SVGAGI. With 6 bases removed from V and 5 bases from J, the gap between germline ends came to 17 bases. For the CDR3, the DNA is TGTGCCAGCAGCCGCCGACCTACTGGGAACAATGAGCAGTTCTTC. Amino acids: CASSRRPTGNNEQFF.